This T cell receptor (beta chain) is from a study of blood T cell repertoires in COVID-19. Study context: The United States, Italy and Spain were the sources of the acute and convalescent COVID-19 samples. Nucleic acid was either cDNA or gDNA, and it came from T cells, B-cell-depleted T cells, or PBMCs.

CDR3 length equals 14 residues. Deletions cut 5 bases from V and 5 bases from J, with 15 bases between. The germline CDR1 and CDR2 sequences are MDHEN and SYDVKM. Methods used by the authors: Amplification from reference gene primers served as the basis for estimated nucleated cell counts. Libraries were prepared by immunoSEQ multiplex PCR; TCRdb keeps only in-frame clonotypes and omits some of them. V and J calls and clone size are copied from that table; D and trimming were computed from the DNA. The data contain about 96,000 clones, 70% to 85% of them singletons. The specimen sequenced was peripheral blood. The chain couples TRBV28 to TRBJ1-2; weak D call: TRBD1 (5 bases). The clonotype originates from a woman aged 55-75 years with acute or convalescent COVID-19. The CDR3 loop reads CASSHLLRGYGYTF. Written as DNA, the CDR3 is TGTGCCAGCAGTCACCTCCTAAGGGGTTATGGCTACACCTTC.